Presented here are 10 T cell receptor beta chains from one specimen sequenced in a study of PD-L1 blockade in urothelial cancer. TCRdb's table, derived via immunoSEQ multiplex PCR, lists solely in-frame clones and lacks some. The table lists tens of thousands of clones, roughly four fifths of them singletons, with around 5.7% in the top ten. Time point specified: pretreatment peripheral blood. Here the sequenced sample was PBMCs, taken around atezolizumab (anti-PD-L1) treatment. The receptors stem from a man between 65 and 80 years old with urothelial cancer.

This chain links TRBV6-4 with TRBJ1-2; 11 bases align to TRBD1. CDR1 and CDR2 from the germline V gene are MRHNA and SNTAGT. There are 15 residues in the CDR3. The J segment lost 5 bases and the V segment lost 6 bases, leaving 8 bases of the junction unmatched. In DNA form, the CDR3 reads TGTGCCAGCAGAGCCCGGGACAGGGGGTCTTATGGCTACACCTTC. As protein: CASRARDRGSYGYTF.

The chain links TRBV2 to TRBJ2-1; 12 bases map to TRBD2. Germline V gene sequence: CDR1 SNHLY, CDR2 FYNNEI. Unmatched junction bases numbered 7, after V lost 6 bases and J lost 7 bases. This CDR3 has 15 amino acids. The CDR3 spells CASRELAGGPNEQFF. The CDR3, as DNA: TGTGCCAGCAGGGAGCTAGCGGGGGGGCCGAATGAGCAGTTCTTC.

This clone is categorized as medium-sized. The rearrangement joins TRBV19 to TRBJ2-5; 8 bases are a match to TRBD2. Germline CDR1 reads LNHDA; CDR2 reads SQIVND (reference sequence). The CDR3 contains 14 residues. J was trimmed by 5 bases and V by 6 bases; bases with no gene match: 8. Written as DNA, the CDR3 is TGTGCCAGTAGGAGGCGGGGGGCGATGGAGACCCAGTACTTC. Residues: CASRRRGAMETQYF.

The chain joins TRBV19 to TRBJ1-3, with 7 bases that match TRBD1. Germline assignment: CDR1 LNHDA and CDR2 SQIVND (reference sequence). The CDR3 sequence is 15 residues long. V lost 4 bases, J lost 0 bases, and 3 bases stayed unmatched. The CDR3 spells CASSTSGGSGNTIYF. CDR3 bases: TGTGCCAGTAGTACCTCAGGGGGCTCTGGAAACACCATATATTTT. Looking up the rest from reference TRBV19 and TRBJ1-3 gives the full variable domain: DGGITQSPKYLFRKEGQNVTLSCEQNLNHDAMYWYRQDPGQGLRLIYYSQIVNDFQKGDIAEGYSVSREKKESFPLTVTSAQKNPTAFYLCASSTSGGSGNTIYFGEGSWLTVV.

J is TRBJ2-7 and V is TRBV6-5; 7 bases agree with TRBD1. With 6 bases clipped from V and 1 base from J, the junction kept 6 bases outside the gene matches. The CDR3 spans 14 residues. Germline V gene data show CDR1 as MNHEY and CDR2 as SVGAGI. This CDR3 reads CASRDRQGSYEQYF. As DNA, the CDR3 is TGTGCCAGCAGGGACAGACAGGGTTCCTACGAGCAGTACTTC.

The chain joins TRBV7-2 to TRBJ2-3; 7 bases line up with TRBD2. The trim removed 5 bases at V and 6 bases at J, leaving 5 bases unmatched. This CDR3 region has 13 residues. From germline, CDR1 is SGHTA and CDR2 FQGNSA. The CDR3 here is CASSRGLVDTQYF. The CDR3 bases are TGTGCCAGCAGCCGCGGACTAGTGGATACGCAGTATTTT.

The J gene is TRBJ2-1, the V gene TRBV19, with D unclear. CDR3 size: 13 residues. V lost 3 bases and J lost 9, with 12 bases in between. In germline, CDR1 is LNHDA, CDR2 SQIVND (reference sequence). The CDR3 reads CASSITQVREQFF. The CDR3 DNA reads TGTGCCAGTAGTATTACCCAGGTACGTGAGCAGTTCTTC.

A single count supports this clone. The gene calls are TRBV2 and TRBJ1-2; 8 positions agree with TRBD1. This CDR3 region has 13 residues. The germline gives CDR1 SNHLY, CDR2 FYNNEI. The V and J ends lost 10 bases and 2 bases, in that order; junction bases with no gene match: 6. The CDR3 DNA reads TGTGCCACTCAGGGGGCGCGCAACTATGGCTACACCTTC. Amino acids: CATQGARNYGYTF.

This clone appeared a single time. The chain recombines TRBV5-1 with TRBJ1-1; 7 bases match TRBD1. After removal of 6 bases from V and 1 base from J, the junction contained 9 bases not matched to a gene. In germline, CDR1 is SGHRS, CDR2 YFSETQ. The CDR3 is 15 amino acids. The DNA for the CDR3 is TGCGCCAGCAATCGAATGGGACAGCCGAACACTGAAGCTTTCTTT. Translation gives CASNRMGQPNTEAFF.

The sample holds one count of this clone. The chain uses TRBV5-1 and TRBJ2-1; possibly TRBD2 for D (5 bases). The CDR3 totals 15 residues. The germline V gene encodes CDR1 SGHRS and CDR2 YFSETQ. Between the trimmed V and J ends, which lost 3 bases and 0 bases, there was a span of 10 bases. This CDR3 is CASSYGGDSYNEQFF. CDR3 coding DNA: TGCGCCAGCAGCTATGGAGGAGACTCCTACAATGAGCAGTTCTTC.